The 30 T cell receptor beta chains presented below share a single source sample, sequenced in a study of control samples from healthy donors and cancer patients. This table comes from immunoSEQ multiplex PCR, and its TCRdb copy is limited to in-frame clones, with some not included. This table has 60,000 to 80,000 clones, more than 85% appearing once. The sample consisted of blood. These receptors originate from a woman aged 45-59 years in good health.

The chain combines TRBV9 with TRBJ2-3, with 8 bases fitting TRBD2. Germline-derived CDR1 and CDR2 are SGDLS and YYNGEE. The CDR3 consists of 16 residues. V shed 1 base, J shed 3 bases, and the junction held 7 bases outside the gene matches. The CDR3 is CASSVNSGVQTDTQYF. In nucleotides, the CDR3 is TGTGCCAGCAGCGTAAATAGCGGGGTCCAGACAGATACGCAGTATTTT.

This chain links TRBV9 with TRBJ2-2; D gene uncertain. V was pared by 2 bases and J by 7 bases, with 18 bases between. The CDR3 runs to 16 residues. Germline V gene data show CDR1 as SGDLS and CDR2 as YYNGEE. The CDR3 region is CASSVREYPGSGELFF. The CDR3 DNA is TGTGCCAGCAGCGTCAGAGAGTACCCGGGTAGCGGGGAGCTGTTTTTT.

This chain links TRBV11-2 with TRBJ2-7; TRBD2 matches 7 bases. After removal of 6 bases from V and 6 bases from J, the junction contained 17 bases not matched to a gene. The V gene's germline CDR1 is SGHAT and CDR2 FQNNGV. The CDR3 runs 16 residues. The CDR3 region is CASRLSPGGLQVEQYF. The CDR3, as DNA: TGTGCCAGCAGGCTCAGCCCCGGGGGGTTGCAGGTCGAGCAGTACTTC.

The chain links TRBV3-1 (or the pseudogene TRBV3-2) to TRBJ1-2; D is possibly TRBD1 (5 bases). The CDR3 length is 13 residues. V lost 4 bases and J lost 4, with 10 bases in between. Germline loops: CDR1 LGHDT, CDR2 YNNKEL (reference sequence). The CDR3, as DNA: TGTGCCAGCAGCCGGCAGGGACCCTATGGCTACACCTTC. Translation: CASSRQGPYGYTF.

The chain couples TRBV7-2 to TRBJ2-7, with TRBD1 identical over 9 bases. V was pared by 7 bases and J by 3 bases, with 13 bases of the junction left unmatched. The CDR3 is 16 amino acids. Germline V lookup: CDR1 SGHTA, CDR2 FQGNSA. This chain's CDR3 is CASTLFAGTGFYEQYF. Written as DNA, the CDR3 is TGTGCCAGCACCCTGTTCGCCGGGACAGGGTTCTACGAGCAGTACTTC.

The V gene is TRBV2, the J gene TRBJ2-1; the D gene is possibly TRBD1 (5 bases). V shed 7 bases and J shed 13 bases, with 20 bases lying between them. Germline loops: CDR1 SNHLY, CDR2 FYNNEI. The CDR3 has 13 amino acids. CDR3: CASKLTGSPNQFF. The DNA for the CDR3 is TGTGCCAGCAAATTAACAGGAAGCCCGAATCAGTTCTTC.

The chain recombines TRBV3-1 (or the pseudogene TRBV3-2) with TRBJ2-5; D possibly matches TRBD1 or TRBD2 (5 bases each). The CDR3 is made up of 15 amino acids. V lost 4 bases, J lost 5 bases, and 17 bases lay in between. CDR1 is LGHDT and CDR2 is YNNKEL in the germline V gene (reference sequence). Written as DNA, the CDR3 is TGTGCCAGCAGCCGGACCCAGGGAAGGGAGGAGACCCAGTACTTC. It translates to CASSRTQGREETQYF.

This sequence joins TRBV21-1 and TRBJ1-2. TRBV21-1 is deemed a pseudogene. The CDR3 contains 12 residues. CDR3 bases: TGTGCCCGAGGTGGGGGGGCCTATGGCTACACCTTC. Translated, it gives CARGGGAYGYTF.

V and J are TRBV5-6 and TRBJ2-7; TRBD1 is a possible D gene (6 bases). V was trimmed by 0 bases and J by 7 bases, leaving 17 bases between them. CDR1 is SGHDT and CDR2 is YYEEEE in the germline V gene. The CDR3 sequence is 15 residues long. The CDR3 DNA sequence: TGTGCCAGCAGCTTGGGTTTTGGGGGCTGGAGTGAGCAGTACTTC. The encoded protein is CASSLGFGGWSEQYF.

This clone was recorded once. The chain couples TRBV5-8 to TRBJ1-3; D call uncertain. The CDR3 extends over 14 amino acids. V was trimmed by 0 bases and J by 0 bases, leaving 4 bases between them. Germline CDR1 is SGHTS and CDR2 is YDEGEE. DNA for the CDR3: TGTGCCAGCAGCTTGGGACACTCTGGAAACACCATATATTTT. Its protein product is CASSLGHSGNTIYF.

By its share, this clone is medium-sized (0.01 to 0.1%). The rearrangement joins TRBV2 to TRBJ1-3; TRBD1 is a possible D gene (5 bases). The ends were cut back, 8 bases at V and 0 bases at J, with 23 bases in the middle. CDR3 length: 18 residues. Germline V gene sequence: CDR1 SNHLY, CDR2 FYNNEI. CDR3 loop: CASSSRIIRQPSGNTIYF. The CDR3 nucleotides read TGTGCCAGCTCCTCGAGAATCATTAGACAGCCCTCTGGAAACACCATATATTTT.

J is TRBJ2-1 and V is TRBV7-9; 10 nucleotides align to TRBD1. The length of the CDR3 is 15 residues. V lost 4 bases, J lost 9 bases, and 9 bases stayed unmatched. Germline CDR1 and CDR2: SEHNR and FQNEAQ (reference sequence). CDR3 sequence reads: CASSSGTGAFGEQFF. The CDR3 DNA reads as TGTGCCAGCAGCTCCGGGACAGGGGCTTTCGGTGAGCAGTTCTTC. Combining the CDR3 with reference TRBV7-9 and TRBJ2-1 gives the whole variable domain DTGVSQNPRHKITKRGQNVTFRCDPISEHNRLYWYRQTLGQGPEFLTYFQNEAQLEKSRLLSDRFSAERPKGSFSTLEIQRTEQGDSAMYLCASSSGTGAFGEQFFGPGTRLTVL.

V and J are TRBV10-2 and TRBJ2-1; TRBD2 agrees at 10 bases. Germline CDR1 is WSHSY and CDR2 is SAAADI. V gave up 4 bases and J gave up 9 bases; unmatched junction bases: 12. The CDR3 runs 16 residues. CDR3 amino acids: CASSGFSTSGRGEQFF. The CDR3 nucleotides read TGCGCCAGCAGTGGCTTCTCGACTAGCGGGCGGGGTGAGCAGTTCTTC.

V and J are TRBV5-1 and TRBJ2-1; the D gene is possibly TRBD2 (5 bases). Trimming pared 4 bases from V and 0 bases from J, leaving 14 bases between. Germline assignment: CDR1 SGHRS and CDR2 YFSETQ. The CDR3 loop spans 16 amino acids. CDR3 DNA sequence: TGCGCCAGCAGCCCAGGCACTAGACGCTCCTACAATGAGCAGTTCTTC. Amino acids: CASSPGTRRSYNEQFF.

The chain links TRBV28 to TRBJ1-5; possibly TRBD1 for D (5 bases). Germline-derived CDR1 and CDR2 are MDHEN and SYDVKM. Trimming removed 4 bases from V and 0 bases from J, with 16 bases in between. This CDR3 has 17 amino acids. The CDR3 here is CASSSPWGEDSNQPQHF. In DNA, the CDR3 is TGTGCCAGCAGTTCCCCATGGGGGGAGGATAGCAATCAGCCCCAGCATTTT.

The chain recombines TRBV29-1 with TRBJ2-1; TRBD2 matches at 8 bases. The V gene's germline CDR1 is SQVTM and CDR2 ANQGSEA. The J segment lost 10 bases and the V segment lost 4 bases, leaving 6 bases of the junction unmatched. The CDR3 runs to 12 residues. CDR3 sequence reads: CSVAREVREQFF. The CDR3 DNA reads TGCAGCGTTGCGCGGGAGGTCAGAGAGCAGTTCTTC.

This clone was found once. The V and J genes are TRBV2 and TRBJ2-2; D may correspond to TRBD1 or TRBD2 (5 bases each). Trimming shortened V by 6 bases and J by 6 bases, and 17 bases separated the two germline ends. Germline V gives CDR1 SNHLY, CDR2 FYNNEI. The length of the CDR3 is 15 residues. The DNA for the CDR3 is TGTGCCAGCAGAAGTACAGGACTGGAGTCCGGGGAGCTGTTTTTT. This gives the protein CASRSTGLESGELFF.

The rearrangement links TRBV3-1 (or the pseudogene TRBV3-2) to TRBJ1-5; 9 bases are a match to TRBD1. CDR1 is LGHDT and CDR2 is YNNKEL in the germline V gene (reference sequence). Unmatched junction bases numbered 6, after V lost 5 bases and J lost 4 bases. The CDR3 is 15 residues long. The CDR3 DNA reads TGTGCCAGCAGCAAGGGACAGGGTAGGAATCAGCCCCAGCATTTT. Its protein is CASSKGQGRNQPQHF.

This chain connects TRBV28 to TRBJ2-7; maybe TRBD1 (6 bases). This CDR3 comprises 13 residues. Trimming took 2 bases from V and 5 from J, leaving 10 bases between them. The germline V gene has CDR1 MDHEN and CDR2 SYDVKM. This chain's CDR3 is CASSLGQGNEQYF. The DNA of the CDR3 is TGTGCCAGCAGTTTAGGTCAGGGGAACGAGCAGTACTTC.

The chain employs TRBV27 and TRBJ2-1; 9 positions match TRBD2. Germline lookup yields CDR1 MNHEY and CDR2 SMNVEV (reference sequence). This CDR3 region has 16 residues. The V segment lost 7 bases and the J segment 0 bases; nucleotides outside the gene matches: 7. The CDR3 sequence is CASKISSGTSYNEQFF. The CDR3 coding sequence is TGTGCCAGCAAAATCTCTAGCGGGACCTCCTACAATGAGCAGTTCTTC.

A single count supports this clone. This chain connects TRBV18 to TRBJ2-1; D is tentatively TRBD1 or TRBD2 (5 bases each). The germline V and J ends were trimmed by 3 bases and 10 bases, with 16 bases remaining between them. The CDR3 is 14 amino acids. In germline, CDR1 is KGHSH, CDR2 LQKENI. The CDR3 nucleotides read TGTGCCAGCTCACCTGATCGGGACGGCTACGAGCAGTTCTTC. Translated, it gives CASSPDRDGYEQFF.

The V gene is TRBV10-3, the J gene TRBJ1-1; TRBD1 matches at 8 bases. The V gene end was trimmed by 3 bases and the J gene end by 4 bases; junction bases not matched to a gene: 7. Germline V gives CDR1 ENHRY, CDR2 SYGVKD. This CDR3 is 15 amino acids long. This chain's CDR3 is CAISDKLTGATEAFF. CDR3 DNA sequence: TGTGCCATCAGTGATAAGTTGACAGGGGCCACTGAAGCTTTCTTT.

This sequence joins TRBV6-5 and TRBJ2-2; D not resolved. CDR1 and CDR2 (germline): MNHEY, SVGAGI. The CDR3 is 13 residues long. The V end was cut by 5 bases, the J end by 1 base, with 5 bases between. The CDR3 coding sequence is TGTGCCAGCAGTCTTGAGAACACCGGGGAGCTGTTTTTT. This codes for CASSLENTGELFF.

This rearrangement joins TRBV27 to TRBJ2-1, with 14 bases identical to TRBD2. This CDR3 spans 19 amino acids. Trimming cost V 1 base and J 8 bases; bases outside gene matches: 13. The germline V gene encodes CDR1 MNHEY and CDR2 SMNVEV (reference sequence). In DNA form, the CDR3 reads TGTGCCAGCAGTTTATTAATTGGGATAGGGACTAGCGGGAGTTATGAGCAGTTCTTC. Amino acids: CASSLLIGIGTSGSYEQFF.

The chain is built from TRBV5-1 and TRBJ2-3; D is uncertain. Trimming left V 0 bases short and J 5 bases short, with 1 base between. Germline CDR1 SGHRS, CDR2 YFSETQ. This CDR3 has 11 amino acids. This chain's CDR3 is CASSLEDTQYF. Written as DNA, the CDR3 is TGCGCCAGCAGCTTGGAAGATACGCAGTATTTT.

This chain uses TRBV3-1 (or the pseudogene TRBV3-2) with TRBJ2-7, with unresolved D. CDR1 is LGHDT, CDR2 YNNKEL, per germline (reference sequence). V lost 1 base and J lost 0, with 7 bases in between. This CDR3 region has 14 residues. The CDR3 sequence: CASSQAPNSYEQYF. CDR3 nucleotide sequence: TGTGCCAGCAGCCAAGCTCCGAACTCCTACGAGCAGTACTTC.

The genes are TRBV29-1 and TRBJ2-1, with 9 bases matching TRBD2. The V and J ends lost 0 bases and 1 base, in that order; junction bases with no gene match: 7. Germline V gene lookup returns CDR1 SQVTM and CDR2 ANQGSEA. The CDR3 has 17 amino acids. The CDR3 region has the DNA TGCAGCGTTGAAGATGCAGTGACTAGCGGATCCTACAATGAGCAGTTCTTC. It encodes CSVEDAVTSGSYNEQFF.

The rearrangement uses TRBV6-6 and TRBJ2-3; D not resolved. Germline V gene lookup returns CDR1 MNHNY and CDR2 SVGAGI (reference sequence). CDR3 length: 11 residues. V dropped 0 bases and J dropped 5 bases, with 0 bases sitting between them. The CDR3 reads CASSYSDTQYF. The CDR3 DNA reads as TGTGCCAGCAGTTACTCAGATACGCAGTATTTT.

This clone was seen a handful of times. CDR3 nucleotides: TGTGCCAGCAATAGGGGGGCTGGGGCCAACGTCCTGACTTTC. Translated, it gives CASNRGAGANVLTF. The chain has TRBV28 and TRBJ2-6; D possibly matches TRBD1 or TRBD2 (6 bases each). The CDR3 is 14 amino acids. V was clipped by 7 bases and J by 2 bases, with 9 bases between them. CDR1 MDHEN and CDR2 SYDVKM come from the germline V gene.

V and J are TRBV9 and TRBJ2-2, with TRBD1 matching 10 bases. The CDR3 extends over 17 amino acids. Trimming removed 4 bases from V and 6 bases from J; junction bases left unmatched: 12. From germline, CDR1 is SGDLS and CDR2 YYNGEE. In nucleotides, the CDR3 is TGTGCCAGCAGCCCACCGGGACAGGGGACCGTCGCCGGGGAGCTGTTTTTT. The encoded protein is CASSPPGQGTVAGELFF.